One sample yielded the 17 T cell receptor beta chains listed below, sequenced in a study of T cell changes during pregnancy in multiple sclerosis (dated by TCRdb to between 2018 and 2020). The method was the immunoSEQ multiplex PCR assay. TCRdb re-hosts the immuneACCESS table, in-frame sequences only. Its copies lack some clones; in the studies checked, an unresolved V gene accounts for under half of them, and the cause for the rest is not known. The sample records just over 80,000 clones, more than 90% of which are singletons. The ten largest account for around 1% of the sample. This specimen consisted of peripheral blood, obtained in the second trimester of pregnancy. All receptors come from a female donor with multiple sclerosis, enrolled in a pregnancy study.

This chain links TRBV7-9 with TRBJ2-7, with 9 bases aligning to TRBD1. Unmatched junction bases numbered 5, after V lost 3 bases and J lost 2 bases. Per the germline V gene, CDR1 is SEHNR and CDR2 is FQNEAQ (reference sequence). CDR3 length: 15 amino acids. In DNA form, the CDR3 reads TGTGCCAGCAGCTTTAACAGGGGGCGGACCTACGAGCAGTACTTC. Protein product: CASSFNRGRTYEQYF.

This chain links TRBV19 with TRBJ2-7, with 7 bases matching TRBD2. J was trimmed by 2 bases and V by 3 bases; bases with no gene match: 7. CDR3 length: 15 amino acids. From germline, CDR1 is LNHDA and CDR2 SQIVND (reference sequence). CDR3 bases: TGTGCCAGTAGTATTGGAAGCGGGGCGACCTACGAGCAGTACTTC. Translation: CASSIGSGATYEQYF.

The chain links TRBV5-1 to TRBJ2-1; 11 nucleotides agree with TRBD2. The V and J ends lost 5 bases and 0 bases, in that order; junction bases with no gene match: 4. Germline V CDR1 and CDR2: SGHRS, YFSETQ. The CDR3 is 16 amino acids. CDR3 nucleotides: TGCGCCAGCAGTCAGGGACTAGCGGCCTCCTACAATGAGCAGTTCTTC. Protein: CASSQGLAASYNEQFF.

The CDR3 loop is CASRPTGTANTGELFF. The CDR3 DNA sequence: TGTGCCAGCAGGCCCACCGGGACTGCGAACACCGGGGAGCTGTTTTTT. The J gene is TRBJ2-2, the V gene TRBV7-9; possible D gene TRBD2, 6 bases. Trimming left V 6 bases short and J 0 bases short, with 14 bases between. CDR3 size: 16 residues. Per germline, CDR1 SEHNR and CDR2 FQNEAQ (reference sequence).

The V and J genes are TRBV5-1 and TRBJ2-3; TRBD1 matches 8 bases. Unmatched junction bases numbered 4, after V lost 0 bases and J lost 4 bases. The CDR3 totals 15 residues. Germline V gives CDR1 SGHRS, CDR2 YFSETQ. The CDR3 loop is CASSLAQGGSDTQYF. The CDR3 DNA is TGCGCCAGCAGCTTGGCACAGGGGGGATCAGATACGCAGTATTTT.

The chain employs TRBV6-1 and TRBJ1-1; no reliable D call. This CDR3 is built from 14 residues. The germline gives CDR1 MNHNS, CDR2 SASEGT. V was clipped by 7 bases and J by 4 bases, with 16 bases between them. The CDR3 bases are TGTGCCAGCACCAGAAGAGGGCTTGGCACTGAAGCTTTCTTT. Protein: CASTRRGLGTEAFF.

The rearrangement links TRBV2 to TRBJ1-5; 8 positions match TRBD1. Germline trimming cut 8 bases from V and 0 bases from J; bases unmatched to any gene: 6. Germline CDR1 and CDR2: SNHLY and FYNNEI. CDR3 length: 15 amino acids. CDR3 amino acids: CASGTGIYSNQPQHF. As DNA, the CDR3 is TGTGCCAGCGGGACAGGAATATATAGCAATCAGCCCCAGCATTTT.

This rearrangement joins TRBV7-2 to TRBJ1-4; D possibly corresponds to TRBD1 (5 bases). V was cut by 3 bases and J by 8 bases, with 16 bases left in between. This CDR3 is built from 15 residues. Germline CDR1 SGHTA, CDR2 FQGNSA. The CDR3 sequence is CASSFVGRGNEKLFF. The CDR3 DNA sequence: TGTGCCAGCAGCTTTGTTGGTAGGGGAAACGAAAAACTGTTTTTT. Full variable domain (outside the CDR3, taken from reference TRBV7-2 and TRBJ1-4): GAGVSQSPSNKVTEKGKDVELRCDPISGHTALYWYRQSLGQGLEFLIYFQGNSAPDKSGLPSDRFSAERTGGSVSTLTIQRTQQEDSAVYLCASSFVGRGNEKLFFGSGTQLSVL.

The rearrangement links TRBV5-1 to TRBJ1-1; 10 nucleotides match TRBD1. CDR1 is SGHRS, CDR2 YFSETQ, per germline. The CDR3 sequence is 14 residues long. Trimming took 3 bases from V and 5 from J; bases not matched to a gene: 4. The CDR3 nucleotides are TGCGCCAGCAGCTCGGGACAGGGGAGGACTGAAGCTTTCTTT. Protein sequence: CASSSGQGRTEAFF.

This chain connects TRBV5-5 to TRBJ2-7; 10 bases agree with TRBD1. The germline CDR1 and CDR2 sequences are SGHKS and YYEKEE (reference sequence). The junction had 8 bases not matched to a gene; V was cut back by 1 base and J by 4 bases. This CDR3 has 16 residues. The DNA of the CDR3 is TGTGCCAGCAGCTTGTCGAGACAGGGGGCGTTGTACGAGCAGTACTTC. Encoded protein: CASSLSRQGALYEQYF.

The CDR3 region is CAWRMEGAGTEAFF. In DNA form, the CDR3 reads TGTGCCTGGAGGATGGAGGGGGCTGGCACTGAAGCTTTCTTT. The rearrangement uses TRBV30 and TRBJ1-1; 7 bases agree with TRBD1. CDR3 length: 14 amino acids. Germline values: CDR1 GTSNPN, CDR2 SVGIG (reference sequence). With V trimmed by 3 bases and J by 4 bases, 8 bases remained unmatched.

V and J are TRBV2 and TRBJ2-1; D is perhaps TRBD2 (6 bases). Germline V gives CDR1 SNHLY, CDR2 FYNNEI. The CDR3 is 15 amino acids. Trimming stripped 6 bases from V and 3 bases from J, with 15 bases between. CDR3 nucleotides: TGTGCCAGCAGAACCCCCGGGACTTACTACAATGAGCAGTTCTTC. It codes for CASRTPGTYYNEQFF.

The V call is TRBV19, the J call TRBJ2-5, with D perhaps TRBD2 (5 bases). The V gene's germline CDR1 is LNHDA and CDR2 SQIVND (reference sequence). Trimming shortened V by 11 bases and J by 6 bases, and 19 bases separated the two germline ends. The CDR3 is 13 residues long. The CDR3 sequence: CASRTGGSQTQYF. CDR3 sequence (DNA): TGTGCCTCCCGGACTGGCGGTTCCCAGACCCAGTACTTC.

V usage is TRBV29-1 and J usage is TRBJ2-3; D unclear. Germline V gene lookup returns CDR1 SQVTM and CDR2 ANQGSEA. V was cut by 6 bases and J by 4 bases, with 5 bases left in between. The CDR3 is made up of 10 amino acids. DNA of the CDR3: TGCAGCGTCACGGCAGATACGCAGTATTTT. Amino acid sequence: CSVTADTQYF.

The chain couples TRBV18 to TRBJ1-5; 9 bases agree with TRBD1. Germline V lookup: CDR1 KGHSH, CDR2 LQKENI. The J segment lost 4 bases and the V segment lost 3 bases, leaving 7 bases of the junction unmatched. This CDR3 comprises 16 residues. The CDR3 DNA is TGTGCCAGCTCACCCGGGACAGGGAAGGGAAATCAGCCCCAGCATTTT. Its translation is CASSPGTGKGNQPQHF.

This chain uses TRBV27 with TRBJ2-2, with 9 positions matching TRBD1. CDR3 size: 15 residues. The ends lost 0 bases at V and 4 bases at J; junction bases unmatched: 0. CDR1 MNHEY and CDR2 SMNVEV come from the germline V gene (reference sequence). The CDR3 coding sequence is TGTGCCAGCAGTTTATCGACAGGGGGCACCGGGGAGCTGTTTTTT. Its protein is CASSLSTGGTGELFF.

The chain carries TRBV25-1 and TRBJ1-4; unclear D gene. Deletions cut 7 bases from V and 8 bases from J, with 17 bases between. This CDR3 is built from 14 residues. Germline V CDR1 and CDR2: MGHDK, SYGVNS. This chain's CDR3 is CASNGGRRGEKLFF. CDR3 DNA: TGTGCCAGCAATGGCGGGCGTCGAGGAGAAAAACTGTTTTTT. The complete variable domain, with remaining parts taken from reference TRBV25-1 and TRBJ1-4, reads EADIYQTPRYLVIGTGKKITLECSQTMGHDKMYWYQQDPGMELHLIHYSYGVNSTEKGDLSSESTVSRIRTEHFPLTLESARPSHTSQYLCASNGGRRGEKLFFGSGTQLSVL.